The 6 T cell receptor beta chains below were found in one sample sequenced in a study of circulating and synovial CD4+ cells in juvenile arthritis (dated by TCRdb to between 2012 and 2015). Receptor amplification or capture employed the immunoSEQ multiplex PCR assay. Not all clones reach the TCRdb copy of this immuneACCESS table, which keeps in-frame sequences only. Checked studies attribute under half of the gap to unresolved V genes and leave the rest unexplained. The sample table holds 30,000 to 40,000 clones, of which nearly 97% were seen once. Clones ranked in the top ten supply 0.15% to 0.2% of the sample. The sample consisted of CD4+ T cells from blood. The receptors derive from a human donor with juvenile idiopathic arthritis.

The chain carries TRBV7-3 and TRBJ2-2, with 7 bases aligning to TRBD2. Germline V gene sequence: CDR1 SGHTA, CDR2 FQGTGA. This CDR3 contains 16 residues. V lost 4 bases, J lost 1 base, and 6 bases stayed unmatched. CDR3 sequence: CASSWTGTKNTGELFF. CDR3 bases: TGTGCCAGCAGCTGGACCGGGACTAAGAACACCGGGGAGCTGTTTTTT.

The chain links TRBV5-1 to TRBJ2-7, with 12 positions matching TRBD1. Unmatched junction bases numbered 12, after V lost 6 bases and J lost 5 bases. CDR3 length equals 16 residues. Germline V gene sequence: CDR1 SGHRS, CDR2 YFSETQ. This CDR3 is CASNLPKGQGADEQYF. Written as DNA, the CDR3 is TGCGCCAGCAATCTCCCGAAGGGACAGGGGGCCGACGAGCAGTACTTC.

The chain combines TRBV6-5 with TRBJ2-1; 11 bases align to TRBD2. The ends lost 2 bases at V and 10 bases at J; junction bases unmatched: 7. This CDR3 region has 15 residues. Germline V gene data show CDR1 as MNHEY and CDR2 as SVGAGI. CDR3 nucleotide sequence: TGTGCCAGCAGTTACGATGGACTAGCGGGCGGGGAGCAGTTCTTC. This encodes CASSYDGLAGGEQFF.

The J gene is TRBJ1-2, the V gene TRBV19; D is ambiguous. The CDR3 loop spans 12 amino acids. The V gene's germline CDR1 is LNHDA and CDR2 SQIVND (reference sequence). V lost 8 bases and J 1 base, leaving 8 bases between the germline ends. CDR3 sequence: CASRVLNYGYTF. The CDR3 DNA follows: TGTGCCAGTCGAGTCCTTAACTATGGCTACACCTTC.

J is TRBJ2-7 and V is TRBV19; TRBD1 might be the D (6 bases). V was trimmed by 3 bases and J by 2 bases, leaving 17 bases between them. The germline V gene has CDR1 LNHDA and CDR2 SQIVND (reference sequence). The CDR3 extends over 16 amino acids. This CDR3 reads CASSILLGSGAYEQYF. For the CDR3, the DNA is TGTGCCAGTAGTATCCTCCTGGGGTCAGGGGCCTACGAGCAGTACTTC. The entire variable domain, with the rest obtained from reference TRBV19 and TRBJ2-7, is as follows: DGGITQSPKYLFRKEGQNVTLSCEQNLNHDAMYWYRQDPGQGLRLIYYSQIVNDFQKGDIAEGYSVSREKKESFPLTVTSAQKNPTAFYLCASSILLGSGAYEQYFGPGTRLTVT.

The J gene is TRBJ2-3, the V gene TRBV9; a possible D gene is TRBD1 (5 bases). The V gene lost 1 base and the J gene lost 4 bases, with 10 bases spanning the gap. Germline lookup yields CDR1 SGDLS and CDR2 YYNGEE. The CDR3 runs to 14 residues. This CDR3 is CASSVSGSSDTQYF. CDR3 nucleotide sequence: TGTGCCAGCAGCGTATCAGGGTCGTCAGATACGCAGTATTTT.